This record concerns one TCR beta chain sequence. The entry originates in a study of T cells after somatic rescue of genetic block. In germline, CDR1 is SNHLY, CDR2 FYNNEI. The CDR3 runs 16 residues. V was clipped by 5 bases and J by 7 bases; unmatched bases: 10. TCRdb's table, derived via immunoSEQ multiplex PCR, lists solely in-frame clones and lacks some. The table lists more than 13,000 clones, roughly 70% of them singletons. The sequencing sample was made of peripheral blood mononuclear cells (PBMCs). J is TRBJ2-2 and V is TRBV2; 10 bases line up with TRBD2. The clonotype originates from a boy aged 5-17 years. The CDR3 is CASSLSRLAGSGELFF. The CDR3 DNA reads TGTGCCAGCAGTTTATCGCGACTAGCGGGTAGCGGGGAGCTGTTTTTT.